This T cell receptor (beta chain) was documented in a study of blood T cell repertoires in COVID-19. Sequenced by immunoSEQ multiplex PCR; TCRdb stores in-frame clones only, minus some. The table records roughly 200,000 clones, approximately 86% of them present only once. The CDR3 extends over 17 amino acids. V dropped 5 bases and J dropped 2 bases, with 21 bases sitting between them. Germline CDR1 is MDHEN and CDR2 is SYDVKM. Participants spanned ages about 18 to 100 years and resided in about two dozen US areas. The TCR sequence derives from a woman aged 40 to 50 with acute COVID-19. V is TRBV28 and J is TRBJ1-2; perhaps TRBD1 as D (5 bases). Material for sequencing was PBMCs or T cells enriched from blood (not recorded which). CDR3 protein: CASSPPGRQGLNYGYTF. In DNA, the CDR3 is TGTGCCAGCAGTCCACCGGGACGGCAAGGACTAAACTATGGCTACACCTTC.